This record covers a single T cell receptor beta chain. Its antigen is not known. The CDR3 is 14 amino acids. CDR1 LGHDT and CDR2 YNNKEL come from the germline V gene (reference sequence). The V gene lost 4 bases and the J gene lost 4 bases, with 11 bases spanning the gap. The sample belongs to a study of T cell responses to AZD1222 COVID-19 vaccine. Study conclusions and caveats: When two AZD1222 doses had been given, Spike-specific TCR breadth and depth rose. Clonal diversity was possibly underestimated; the donors were predominantly white British and more often female.

Profiling relied on immunoSEQ multiplex PCR, and the TCRdb table lists in-frame clones only, not all of them. The sample has about 150,000 clones; 80% to 95% are singletons. The study pooled second doses at about 4 or about 12 weeks. The J gene is TRBJ1-3, the V gene TRBV3-1 (or the pseudogene TRBV3-2); D is unresolved. The material sequenced was peripheral blood, taken 28 days after the second AZD1222 dose. The receptor was isolated from an adult who received the AZD1222 COVID-19 vaccine. The CDR3 loop is CASSPPAQGNTIYF. CDR3 bases: TGTGCCAGCAGCCCACCGGCACAGGGAAACACCATATATTTT.